These T cell receptor beta chains were read from a single sample in a study of cytomegalovirus exposure and HLA in healthy donors. Clones were sequenced by immunoSEQ multiplex PCR, and TCRdb holds only the in-frame ones, with some missing. The sample holds about 56,000 clones, 85% to 95% seen once. The material sequenced was PBMCs. These receptors all stem from a woman under 30 in good health and CMV-seropositive. Both conserved end residues are part of each CDR3. D genes are given only for firm matches. Clone size, where shown, is once, few, many, or a class for clones that have expanded.

D | J | size | V | DNA | CDR3
- | TRBJ1-1 | once | TRBV7-8 | TGTGCCAGCAGCTTATTAACGGCAGGGGTACCGACTGAAGCTTTCTTT | CASSLLTAGVPTEAFF
TRBD1 | TRBJ1-5 | - | TRBV7-8 | TGTGCCAGCAGCTCGACAGGGAATAGCAATCAGCCCCAGCATTTT | CASSSTGNSNQPQHF
- | TRBJ1-1 | - | TRBV5-8 | TGTGCCAGCAGCGGGGCAATTCTTTTCCCCACTGAAGCTTTCTTT | CASSGAILFPTEAFF
- | TRBJ1-2 | - | TRBV6-1 | TGTGCCAGCAGTGAAGTTCAGGGGAACTATGGCTACACCTTC | CASSEVQGNYGYTF
- | TRBJ2-7 | - | TRBV15 | TGTGCCACCAGCACAGGGTTCTCCTACGAGCAGTACTTC | CATSTGFSYEQYF
TRBD1 | TRBJ1-5 | - | TRBV27 | TGTGCCAGCAGTTTGGGCAGGGGGCAGCCCCAGCATTTT | CASSLGRGQPQHF
- | TRBJ1-2 | once | TRBV19 | TGTGCCAGTACCTCGGACAGAACCTATGGCTACACCTTC | CASTSDRTYGYTF
TRBD2 | TRBJ2-5 | - | TRBV5-4 | TGTGCCAGCAGCCCGATCGGGGGCGGGGGGTTGGGAGAGACCCAGTACTTC | CASSPIGGGGLGETQYF
TRBD1 | TRBJ1-5 | - | TRBV6-5 | TGTGCCAGCAGACGGGGACAGGGCCATCAGCCCCAGCATTTT | CASRRGQGHQPQHF
- | TRBJ1-5 | - | TRBV10-3 | TGTGCCATCAGTGATACGGCCGCTGCGGGCAATCAGCCCCAGCATTTT | CAISDTAAAGNQPQHF
- | TRBJ2-3 | - | TRBV25-1 | TGTGCCAGCAGTACAGCCACAGATACGCAGTATTTT | CASSTATDTQYF
TRBD2 | TRBJ2-2 | once | TRBV9 | TGTGCCAGCAGCGTAGGAGCGGGGGGCTACACCGGGGAGCTGTTTTTT | CASSVGAGGYTGELFF
TRBD2 | TRBJ2-7 | - | TRBV28 | TGTGCCAGCAGTTCGTTAGCGGGGGGAATTTTTCGTCGGTACTTC | CASSSLAGGIFRRYF
- | TRBJ2-5 | - | TRBV4-1 | TGCGCCAGCAGCCAAGCAGGGTACCTCCAAGAGACCCAGTACTTC | CASSQAGYLQETQYF
- | TRBJ2-7 | - | TRBV29-1 | TGCAGCGCCGCCGGGGGTCGGGGCCAGATTAAGAGCTCCTACGAGCAGTACTTC | CSAAGGRGQIKSSYEQYF
TRBD1 | TRBJ1-6 | - | TRBV5-1 | TGCGCCAGCAGAGACAGGGCTAAAAATTCACCCCTCCACTTT | CASRDRAKNSPLHF
TRBD2 | TRBJ2-5 | - | TRBV19 | TGTGCCAGTAACCAAAGAGGACTAGCAGAGACCCAGTACTTC | CASNQRGLAETQYF
- | TRBJ2-7 | - | TRBV2 | TGTGCCAGCAGTGAATACCCAGGCTACGAGCAGTACTTC | CASSEYPGYEQYF
TRBD1 | TRBJ1-2 | - | TRBV9 | TGTGCCAGCAGCATAATGGACAGGGAAGGCTACACCTTC | CASSIMDREGYTF
- | TRBJ1-6 | - | TRBV4-3 | TGCGCCAGCAGCCCCCAAACGACGGGTTCACCCCTCCACTTT | CASSPQTTGSPLHF
- | TRBJ1-1 | once | TRBV29-1 | TGCAGCGCCTCGTACAGGGCTACCACTGAAGCTTTCTTT | CSASYRATTEAFF
TRBD1 | TRBJ1-2 | - | TRBV19 | TGTGCCAGTAGTATAAGACAGGGGGATGGCTACACCTTC | CASSIRQGDGYTF
TRBD2 | TRBJ2-1 | - | TRBV27 | TGTGCCAGCAGTTTGCTAGCGGGGGGGCCGGGCTCCTACAATGAGCAGTTCTTC | CASSLLAGGPGSYNEQFF
TRBD1 | TRBJ2-1 | once | TRBV5-6 | TGTGCCAGCAGCCGGACGGACAGGGGGAACTACAATGAGCAGTTCTTC | CASSRTDRGNYNEQFF
TRBD2 | TRBJ2-1 | - | TRBV19 | TGTGCCAGTAGTATAGAAGCTAGCGGGGGGTACAATGAGCAGTTCTTC | CASSIEASGGYNEQFF
- | TRBJ1-2 | - | TRBV6-5 | TGTGCCAGCAGTTCCGGGGTCTCTAACTATGGCTACACCTTC | CASSSGVSNYGYTF
TRBD2 | TRBJ2-5 | - | TRBV7-8 | TGTGCCAGCAGCTTGAGTCCAGGCGGGGGGACCCAGTACTTC | CASSLSPGGGTQYF
TRBD1 | TRBJ1-3 | once | TRBV7-2 | TGTGCCAGCAGCTCCGACAGGGTTCGGGGAAACACCATATATTTT | CASSSDRVRGNTIYF
TRBD1 | TRBJ2-7 | - | TRBV11-2 | TGTGCCAGCAGCTCCCTGACAGGGGGCTACGAGCAGTACTTC | CASSSLTGGYEQYF
TRBD1 | TRBJ2-1 | - | TRBV7-3 | TGTGCCAGCAGCGTTTCCGGGACAGCCTACAATGAGCAGTTCTTC | CASSVSGTAYNEQFF